These T cell receptor beta chains were read from a single sample in a study of shared clonotypes between healthy human individuals. Repertoires were generated with immunoSEQ multiplex PCR, while TCRdb's copy carries only in-frame clones and drops some. This table has nearly 1,000,000 clones, over 60% appearing once. Material: memory CD4+ T cells sorted from blood. The receptor set was obtained from a man aged 18 to 35 in good health. Each CDR3 is given with its conserved first and last residue. A D gene is named only where the DNA matches it firmly.

CDR3aa	d_gene	j_gene	v_gene
CASSRDRSFYGYTF	.	TRBJ1-2	TRBV5-6
CASRIDRDHGYTF	TRBD1	TRBJ1-2	TRBV2
CASSSGPRGQGEGIQYF	TRBD1	TRBJ2-4	TRBV9
CASSLGGTNSYEQYF	TRBD2	TRBJ2-7	TRBV11-2
CAWSPKKPGNTIDEQFF	.	TRBJ2-1	TRBV30
CAWSRAGSSTDTQYF	TRBD2	TRBJ2-3	TRBV30
CASSLVRDADTQYF	.	TRBJ2-3	TRBV7-9
CASSPGQGRSYEQYF	TRBD1	TRBJ2-7	TRBV5-5
CSVAAGGEGDTQYF	TRBD1	TRBJ2-3	TRBV29-1
CASSGEGSQPQHF	.	TRBJ1-5	TRBV2
CAISEDHEQYF	.	TRBJ2-7	TRBV10-3
CASSATIGEQYF	.	TRBJ2-7	TRBV6-5
CSVEKGGETQYF	TRBD2	TRBJ2-5	TRBV29-1
CASSRREGYEQYF	TRBD2	TRBJ2-7	TRBV6-4
CASSLEGGGYTF	.	TRBJ1-2	TRBV7-9
CASSQGPNQPQHF	.	TRBJ1-5	TRBV6-1
CASSLGGGPGAKNIQYF	TRBD2	TRBJ2-4	TRBV27
CASSHAKTYEQYF	.	TRBJ2-7	TRBV4-2
CASSDRDRATYEQYF	TRBD1	TRBJ2-7	TRBV10-2
CAWSRGLAYDEQFF	TRBD2	TRBJ2-1	TRBV30
CAWHHLDSNTGELFF	.	TRBJ2-2	TRBV30
CASSFLGAGHYGYTF	.	TRBJ1-2	TRBV27
CASSFLSNTEAFF	.	TRBJ1-1	TRBV5-1
CASSLAASSYNEQFF	.	TRBJ2-1	TRBV7-2
CASSLNRGEQYF	.	TRBJ2-7	TRBV19
CASSRSSGLYNEQFF	TRBD2	TRBJ2-1	TRBV6-5
CASSRDVNTEAFF	.	TRBJ1-1	TRBV6-1
CAWGRVAFDEQYF	.	TRBJ2-7	TRBV30
CASSRQGAGSTEAFF	TRBD1	TRBJ1-1	TRBV18
CASSPDRFYGYTF	.	TRBJ1-2	TRBV4-1
CASTTLTGVAEAFF	TRBD1	TRBJ1-1	TRBV19